The sequence of this T cell receptor beta chain was determined in a study of patients and donors after allogeneic stem cell transplantation. TCRdb redid the calling of the RT-PCR reads with MiXCR, one entry per CDR3 protein. This table holds some 160,000 distinct CDR3 sequences, 24% found once. Note on this clonotype: A much larger clonotype is one base distant, so this may be a read error.

This CDR3 has 15 residues. The chain couples TRBV12-3 or TRBV12-4 to TRBJ1-5, with a possible D match to TRBD1 (5 bases). The clonotype was recovered from a human donor who was either an allogeneic HSCT recipient or a stem cell or donor lymphocyte infusion donor (not recorded which). It is not recorded whose cells these are; they may come from a transplant donor. The sequencing input was blood, either unsorted or a sorted T cell fraction (not recorded which). DNA of the CDR3: TGTGCCAGCAGTTTTGGTGCGAAGGGGCTCATGGCCCAGCAATTT. As protein: CASSFGAKGLMAQQF.